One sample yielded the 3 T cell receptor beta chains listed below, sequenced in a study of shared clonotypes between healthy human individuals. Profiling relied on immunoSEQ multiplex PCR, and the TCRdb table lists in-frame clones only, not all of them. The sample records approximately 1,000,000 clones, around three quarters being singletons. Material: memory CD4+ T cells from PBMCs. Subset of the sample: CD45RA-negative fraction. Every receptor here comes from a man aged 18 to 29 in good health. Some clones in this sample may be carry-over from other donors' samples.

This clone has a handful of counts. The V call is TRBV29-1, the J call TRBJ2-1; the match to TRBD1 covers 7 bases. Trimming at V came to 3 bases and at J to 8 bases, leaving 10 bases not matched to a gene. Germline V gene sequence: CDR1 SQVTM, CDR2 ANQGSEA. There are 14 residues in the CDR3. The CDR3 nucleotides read TGCAGCGTTGATAAGGGGGCAGTCCAGGATGAGCAGTTCTTC. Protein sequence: CSVDKGAVQDEQFF.

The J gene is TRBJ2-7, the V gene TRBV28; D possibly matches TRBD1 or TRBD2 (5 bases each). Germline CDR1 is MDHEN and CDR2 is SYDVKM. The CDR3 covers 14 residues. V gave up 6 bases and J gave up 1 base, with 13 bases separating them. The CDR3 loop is CASRHLGVSYEQYF. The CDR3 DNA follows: TGTGCCAGCAGACATCTGGGGGTATCCTACGAGCAGTACTTC.

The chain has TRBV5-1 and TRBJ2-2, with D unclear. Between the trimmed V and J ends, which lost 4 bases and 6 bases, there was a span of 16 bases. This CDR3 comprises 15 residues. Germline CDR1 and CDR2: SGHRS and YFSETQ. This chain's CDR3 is CASSQGPLVSGELFF. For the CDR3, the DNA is TGCGCCAGCAGCCAAGGGCCCTTGGTGTCCGGGGAGCTGTTTTTT.